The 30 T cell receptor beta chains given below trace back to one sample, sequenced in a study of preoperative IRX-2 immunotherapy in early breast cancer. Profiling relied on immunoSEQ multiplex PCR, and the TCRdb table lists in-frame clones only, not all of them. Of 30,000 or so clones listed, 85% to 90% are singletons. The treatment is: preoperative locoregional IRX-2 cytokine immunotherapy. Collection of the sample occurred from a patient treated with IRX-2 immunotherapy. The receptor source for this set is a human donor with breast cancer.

CDR3 sequence reads: CASSPIGQHYGYTF. CDR3 nucleotide sequence: TGTGCCAGCAGTCCTATTGGACAGCACTATGGCTACACCTTC. This chain connects TRBV4-2 to TRBJ1-2, with D possibly being TRBD1 (6 bases). CDR3 length: 14 residues. V lost 6 bases and J 3 bases, leaving 14 bases between the germline ends. The germline V gene has CDR1 LGHNA and CDR2 YNFKEQ.

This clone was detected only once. This CDR3 is CASSTSNTGELFF. DNA for the CDR3: TGTGCCAGCAGCACAAGTAACACCGGGGAGCTGTTTTTT. V gene TRBV7-7 combines with J gene TRBJ2-2, with no clear D. Trimming left V 5 bases short and J 2 bases short, with 6 bases between. CDR3 length: 13 amino acids. CDR1 and CDR2 from the germline V gene are SSHAT and FNYEAQ (reference sequence).

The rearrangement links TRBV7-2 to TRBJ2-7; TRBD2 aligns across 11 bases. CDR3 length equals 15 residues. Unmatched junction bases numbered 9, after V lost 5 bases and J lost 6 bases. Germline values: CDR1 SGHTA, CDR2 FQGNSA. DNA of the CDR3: TGTGCCAGCAGCCCCCAGGGCCTAGCGGGGGGCGAGCAGTACTTC. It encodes CASSPQGLAGGEQYF.

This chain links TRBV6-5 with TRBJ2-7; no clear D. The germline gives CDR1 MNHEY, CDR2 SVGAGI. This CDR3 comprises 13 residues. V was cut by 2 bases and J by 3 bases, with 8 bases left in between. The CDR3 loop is CASSYAGIYEQYF. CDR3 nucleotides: TGTGCCAGCAGTTACGCAGGAATCTACGAGCAGTACTTC.

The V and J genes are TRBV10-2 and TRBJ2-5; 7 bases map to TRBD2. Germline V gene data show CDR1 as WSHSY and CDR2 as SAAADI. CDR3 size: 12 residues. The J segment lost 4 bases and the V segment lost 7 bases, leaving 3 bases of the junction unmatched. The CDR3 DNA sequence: TGCGCCAGCAAGGTAGCGGGAGAGACCCAGTACTTC. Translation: CASKVAGETQYF.

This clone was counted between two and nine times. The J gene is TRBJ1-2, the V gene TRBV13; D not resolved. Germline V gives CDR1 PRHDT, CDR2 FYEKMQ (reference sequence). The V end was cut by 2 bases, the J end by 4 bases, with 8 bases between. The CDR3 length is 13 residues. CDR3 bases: TGTGCCAGCAGCTTACTGGACGGCTATGGCTACACCTTC. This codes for CASSLLDGYGYTF.

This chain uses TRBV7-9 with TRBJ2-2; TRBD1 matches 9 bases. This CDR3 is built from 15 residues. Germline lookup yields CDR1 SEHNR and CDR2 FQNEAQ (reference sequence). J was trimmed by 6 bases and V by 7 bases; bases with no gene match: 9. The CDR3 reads CASTPRGQGPGELFF. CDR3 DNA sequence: TGTGCCAGCACCCCCCGGGGACAGGGCCCCGGGGAGCTGTTTTTT.

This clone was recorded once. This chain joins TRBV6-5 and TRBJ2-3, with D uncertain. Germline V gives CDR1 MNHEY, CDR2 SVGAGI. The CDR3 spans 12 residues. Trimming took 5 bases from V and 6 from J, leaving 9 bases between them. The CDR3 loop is CASSAPADTQYF. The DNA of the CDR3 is TGTGCCAGCAGTGCCCCCGCGGATACGCAGTATTTT.

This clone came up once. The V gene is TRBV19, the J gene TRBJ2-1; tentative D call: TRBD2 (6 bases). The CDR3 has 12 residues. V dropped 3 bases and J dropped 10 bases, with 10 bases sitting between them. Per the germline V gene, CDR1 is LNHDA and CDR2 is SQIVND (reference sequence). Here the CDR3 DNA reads TGTGCCAGTAGTATGCTAGCGCGGGAGCAGTTCTTC. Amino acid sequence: CASSMLAREQFF. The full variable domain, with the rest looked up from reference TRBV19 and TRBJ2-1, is DGGITQSPKYLFRKEGQNVTLSCEQNLNHDAMYWYRQDPGQGLRLIYYSQIVNDFQKGDIAEGYSVSREKKESFPLTVTSAQKNPTAFYLCASSMLAREQFFGPGTRLTVL.

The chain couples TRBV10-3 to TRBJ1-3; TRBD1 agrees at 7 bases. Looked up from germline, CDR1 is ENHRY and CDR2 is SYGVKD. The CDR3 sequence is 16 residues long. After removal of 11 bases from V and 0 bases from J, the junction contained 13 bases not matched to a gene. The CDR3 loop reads CASQRGLGGSGNTIYF. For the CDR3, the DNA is TGTGCCTCACAGAGGGGGCTTGGAGGCTCTGGAAACACCATATATTTT.

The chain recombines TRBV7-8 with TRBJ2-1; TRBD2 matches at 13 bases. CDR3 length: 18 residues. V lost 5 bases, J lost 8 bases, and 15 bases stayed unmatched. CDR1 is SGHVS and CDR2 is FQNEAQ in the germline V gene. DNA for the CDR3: TGTGCCAGCAGCGTCACTAGCGGGGGGGCCTTGGTTAGCGATGAGCAGTTCTTC. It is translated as CASSVTSGGALVSDEQFF. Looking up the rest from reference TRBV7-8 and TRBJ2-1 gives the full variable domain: GAGVSQSPRYKVAKRGQDVALRCDPISGHVSLFWYQQALGQGPEFLTYFQNEAQLDKSGLPSDRFFAERPEGSVSTLKIQRTQQEDSAVYLCASSVTSGGALVSDEQFFGPGTRLTVL.

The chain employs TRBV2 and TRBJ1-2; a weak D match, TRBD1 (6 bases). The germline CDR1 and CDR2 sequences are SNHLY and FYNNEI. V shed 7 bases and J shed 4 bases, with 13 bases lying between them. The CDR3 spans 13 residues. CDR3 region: CASMEGGVYGYTF. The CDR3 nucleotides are TGTGCCAGCATGGAGGGGGGTGTCTATGGCTACACCTTC.

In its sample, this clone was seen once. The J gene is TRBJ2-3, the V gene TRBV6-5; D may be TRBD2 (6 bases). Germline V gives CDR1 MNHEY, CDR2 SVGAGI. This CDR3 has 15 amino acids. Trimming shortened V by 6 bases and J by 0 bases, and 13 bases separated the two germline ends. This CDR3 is CASRKLAISTDTQYF. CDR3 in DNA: TGTGCCAGCAGGAAACTAGCAATTAGCACAGATACGCAGTATTTT.

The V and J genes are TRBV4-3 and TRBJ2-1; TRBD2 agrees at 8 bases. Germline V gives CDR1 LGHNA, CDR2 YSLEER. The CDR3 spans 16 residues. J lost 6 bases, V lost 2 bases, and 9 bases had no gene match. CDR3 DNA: TGCGCCAGCAGCCAACGGGCGGGGGGCGGCGGCAATGAGCAGTTCTTC. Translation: CASSQRAGGGGNEQFF.

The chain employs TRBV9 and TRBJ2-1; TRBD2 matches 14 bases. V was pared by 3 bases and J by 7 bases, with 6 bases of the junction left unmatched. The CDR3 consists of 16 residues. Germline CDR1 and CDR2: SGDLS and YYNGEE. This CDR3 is CASSARTSGGINEQFF. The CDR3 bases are TGTGCCAGCAGCGCCCGGACTAGCGGGGGGATAAATGAGCAGTTCTTC.

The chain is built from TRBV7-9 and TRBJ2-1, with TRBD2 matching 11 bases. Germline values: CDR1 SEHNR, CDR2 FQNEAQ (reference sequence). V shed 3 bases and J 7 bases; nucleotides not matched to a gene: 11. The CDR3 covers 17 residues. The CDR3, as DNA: TGTGCCAGCAGCTTCGATAAGGGACTAGCGGACTTAAATGAGCAGTTCTTC. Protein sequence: CASSFDKGLADLNEQFF. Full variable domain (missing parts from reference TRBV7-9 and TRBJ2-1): DTGVSQNPRHKITKRGQNVTFRCDPISEHNRLYWYRQTLGQGPEFLTYFQNEAQLEKSRLLSDRFSAERPKGSFSTLEIQRTEQGDSAMYLCASSFDKGLADLNEQFFGPGTRLTVL.

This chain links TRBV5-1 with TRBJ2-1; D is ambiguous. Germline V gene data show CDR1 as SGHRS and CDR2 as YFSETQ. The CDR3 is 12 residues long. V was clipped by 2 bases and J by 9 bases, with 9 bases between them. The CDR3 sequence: CASSLSRVEQFF. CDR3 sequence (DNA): TGCGCCAGCAGCTTATCTAGAGTTGAGCAGTTCTTC.

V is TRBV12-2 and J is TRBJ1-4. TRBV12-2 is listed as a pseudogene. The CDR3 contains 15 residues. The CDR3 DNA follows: TGTGCAAGTCGCTTAAACTCGTGGAGTAATGAAAAACTGTTTTTT. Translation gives CASRLNSWSNEKLFF.

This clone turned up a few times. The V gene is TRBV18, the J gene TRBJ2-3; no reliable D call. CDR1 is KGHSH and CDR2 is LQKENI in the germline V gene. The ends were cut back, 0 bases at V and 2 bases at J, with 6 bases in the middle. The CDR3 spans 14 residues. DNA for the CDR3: TGTGCCAGCTCACCACCGGGGTCCACAGATACGCAGTATTTT. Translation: CASSPPGSTDTQYF.

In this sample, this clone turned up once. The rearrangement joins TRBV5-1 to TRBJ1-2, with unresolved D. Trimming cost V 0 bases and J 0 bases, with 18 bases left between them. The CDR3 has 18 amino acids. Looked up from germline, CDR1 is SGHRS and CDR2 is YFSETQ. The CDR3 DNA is TGCGCCAGCAGCTTGGGGCTAAGCCAAACGGGTGCTAACTATGGCTACACCTTC. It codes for CASSLGLSQTGANYGYTF.

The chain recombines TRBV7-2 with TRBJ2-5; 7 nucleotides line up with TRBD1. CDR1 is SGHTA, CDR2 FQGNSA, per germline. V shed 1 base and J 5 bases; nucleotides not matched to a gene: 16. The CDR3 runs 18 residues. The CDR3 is CASSLVVFARGLRETQYF. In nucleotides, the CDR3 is TGTGCCAGCAGCTTAGTAGTCTTCGCTAGGGGGCTTCGGGAGACCCAGTACTTC. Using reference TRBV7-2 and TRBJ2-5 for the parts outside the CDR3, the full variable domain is GAGVSQSPSNKVTEKGKDVELRCDPISGHTALYWYRQSLGQGLEFLIYFQGNSAPDKSGLPSDRFSAERTGGSVSTLTIQRTQQEDSAVYLCASSLVVFARGLRETQYFGPGTRLLVL.

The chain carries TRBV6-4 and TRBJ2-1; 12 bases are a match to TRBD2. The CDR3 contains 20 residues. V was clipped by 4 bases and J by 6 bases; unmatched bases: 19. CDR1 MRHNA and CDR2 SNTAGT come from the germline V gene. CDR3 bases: TGTGCCAGCAGTGTTGGAAGGGCTAGCGGGGGGGCCTGGAGGCCCAATGAGCAGTTCTTC. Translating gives CASSVGRASGGAWRPNEQFF.

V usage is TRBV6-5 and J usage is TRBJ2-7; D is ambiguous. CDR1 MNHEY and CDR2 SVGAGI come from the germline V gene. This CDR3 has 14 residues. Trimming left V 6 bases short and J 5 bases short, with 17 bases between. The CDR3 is CASRDPLNWNEQYF. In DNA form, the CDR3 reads TGTGCCAGCAGGGACCCCCTTAATTGGAACGAGCAGTACTTC.

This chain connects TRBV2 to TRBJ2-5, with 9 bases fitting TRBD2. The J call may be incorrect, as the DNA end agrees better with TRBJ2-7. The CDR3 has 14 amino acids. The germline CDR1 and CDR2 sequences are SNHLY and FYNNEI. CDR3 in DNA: TGTGCCAGCACGACGACTAGCGGCTCCTACGAGCAGTACTTC. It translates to CASTTTSGSYEQYF.

The CDR3 here is CASSLDPGLVYGYTF. The CDR3 DNA reads as TGTGCCAGCAGCTTAGATCCGGGGTTAGTCTATGGCTACACCTTC. The chain employs TRBV11-2 and TRBJ1-2; D is uncertain. This CDR3 has 15 amino acids. Trimming removed 0 bases from V and 4 bases from J, with 12 bases in between. Per the germline V gene, CDR1 is SGHAT and CDR2 is FQNNGV.

The CDR3 DNA follows: TGTGCCAGCAGTGACTGGAAGAACACCGGGGAGCTGTTTTTT. Its translation: CASSDWKNTGELFF. The chain uses TRBV25-1 and TRBJ2-2; D ambiguous. Trimming removed 3 bases from V and 1 base from J, with 6 bases in between. From germline, CDR1 is MGHDK and CDR2 SYGVNS. This CDR3 spans 14 amino acids.

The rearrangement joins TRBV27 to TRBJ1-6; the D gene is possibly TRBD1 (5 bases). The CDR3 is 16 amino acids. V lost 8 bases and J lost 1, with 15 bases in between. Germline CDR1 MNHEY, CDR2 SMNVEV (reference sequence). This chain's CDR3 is CASSEGFVSYNSPLHF. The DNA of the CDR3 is TGTGCCAGCTCCGAGGGGTTTGTATCCTATAATTCACCCCTCCACTTT.

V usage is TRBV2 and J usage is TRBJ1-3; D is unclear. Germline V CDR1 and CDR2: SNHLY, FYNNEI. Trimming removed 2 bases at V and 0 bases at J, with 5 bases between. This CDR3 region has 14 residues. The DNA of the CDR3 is TGTGCCAGCAGTGAAAGGAGCTCTGGAAACACCATATATTTT. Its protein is CASSERSSGNTIYF. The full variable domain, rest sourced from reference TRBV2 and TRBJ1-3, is EPEVTQTPSHQVTQMGQEVILRCVPISNHLYFYWYRQILGQKVEFLVSFYNNEISEKSEIFDDQFSVERPDGSNFTLKIRSTKLEDSAMYFCASSERSSGNTIYFGEGSWLTVV.

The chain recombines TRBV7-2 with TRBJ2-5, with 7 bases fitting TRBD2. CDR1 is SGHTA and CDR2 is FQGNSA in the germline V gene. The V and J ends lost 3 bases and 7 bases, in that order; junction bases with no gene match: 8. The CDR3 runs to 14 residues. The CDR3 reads CASSFGGGRVTQYF. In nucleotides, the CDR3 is TGTGCCAGCAGCTTTGGCGGGGGAAGAGTGACCCAGTACTTC.

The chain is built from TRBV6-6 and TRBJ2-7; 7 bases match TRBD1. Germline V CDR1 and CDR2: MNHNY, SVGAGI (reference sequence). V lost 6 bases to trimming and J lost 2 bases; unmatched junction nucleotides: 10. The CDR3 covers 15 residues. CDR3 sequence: CASSPGTAAPYEQYF. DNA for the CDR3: TGTGCCAGCAGCCCAGGGACAGCCGCCCCCTACGAGCAGTACTTC.